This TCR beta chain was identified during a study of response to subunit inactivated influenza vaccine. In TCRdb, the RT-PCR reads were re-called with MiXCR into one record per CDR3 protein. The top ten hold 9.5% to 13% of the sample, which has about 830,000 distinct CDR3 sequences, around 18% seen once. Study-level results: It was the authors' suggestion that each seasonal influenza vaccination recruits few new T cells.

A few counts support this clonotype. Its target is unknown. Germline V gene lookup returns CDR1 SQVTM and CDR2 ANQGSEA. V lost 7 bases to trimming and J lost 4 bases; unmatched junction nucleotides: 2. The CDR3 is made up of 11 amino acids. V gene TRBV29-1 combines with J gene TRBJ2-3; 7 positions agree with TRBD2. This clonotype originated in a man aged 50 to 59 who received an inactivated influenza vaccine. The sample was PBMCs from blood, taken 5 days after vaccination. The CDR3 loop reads CSGDYSDTQYF. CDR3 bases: TGCAGCGGGGACTACTCAGATACGCAGTATTTT.